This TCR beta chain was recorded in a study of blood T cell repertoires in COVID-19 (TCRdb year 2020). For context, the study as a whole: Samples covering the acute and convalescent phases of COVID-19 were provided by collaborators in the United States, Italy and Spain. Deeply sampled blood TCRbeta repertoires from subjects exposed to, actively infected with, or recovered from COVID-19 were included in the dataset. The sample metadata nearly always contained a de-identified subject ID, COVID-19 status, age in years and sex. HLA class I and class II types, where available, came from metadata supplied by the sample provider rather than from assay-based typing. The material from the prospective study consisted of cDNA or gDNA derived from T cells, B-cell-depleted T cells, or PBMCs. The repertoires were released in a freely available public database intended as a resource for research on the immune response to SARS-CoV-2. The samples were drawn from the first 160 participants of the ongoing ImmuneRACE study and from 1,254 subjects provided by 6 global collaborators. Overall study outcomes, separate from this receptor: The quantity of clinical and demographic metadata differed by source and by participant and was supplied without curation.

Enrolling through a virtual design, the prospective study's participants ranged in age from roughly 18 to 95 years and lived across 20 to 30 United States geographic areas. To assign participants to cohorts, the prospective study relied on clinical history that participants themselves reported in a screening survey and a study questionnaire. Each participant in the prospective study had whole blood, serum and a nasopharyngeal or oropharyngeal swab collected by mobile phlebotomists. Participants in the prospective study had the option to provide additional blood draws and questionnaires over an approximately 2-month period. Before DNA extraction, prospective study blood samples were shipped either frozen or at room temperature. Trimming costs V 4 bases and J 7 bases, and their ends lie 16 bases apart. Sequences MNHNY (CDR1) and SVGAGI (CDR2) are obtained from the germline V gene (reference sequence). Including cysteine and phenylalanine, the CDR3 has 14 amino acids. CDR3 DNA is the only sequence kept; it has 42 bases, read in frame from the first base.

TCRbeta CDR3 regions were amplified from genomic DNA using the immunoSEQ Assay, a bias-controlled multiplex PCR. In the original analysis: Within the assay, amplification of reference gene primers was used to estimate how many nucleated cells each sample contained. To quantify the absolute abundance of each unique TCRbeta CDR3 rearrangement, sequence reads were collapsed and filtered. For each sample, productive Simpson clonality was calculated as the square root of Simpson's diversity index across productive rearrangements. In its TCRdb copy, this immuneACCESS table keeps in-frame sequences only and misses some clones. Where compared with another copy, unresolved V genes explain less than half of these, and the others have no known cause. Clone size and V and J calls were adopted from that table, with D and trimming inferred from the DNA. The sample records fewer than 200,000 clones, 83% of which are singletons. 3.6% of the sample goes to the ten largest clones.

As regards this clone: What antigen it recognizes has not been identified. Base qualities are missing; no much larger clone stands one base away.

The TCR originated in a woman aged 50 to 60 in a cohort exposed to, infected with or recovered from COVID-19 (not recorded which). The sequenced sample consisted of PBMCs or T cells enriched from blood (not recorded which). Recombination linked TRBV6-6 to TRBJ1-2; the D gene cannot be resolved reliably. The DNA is TGTGCCAGCAGTTTTAACCCCTCGACGGGTGGCTACACCTTC. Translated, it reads CASSFNPSTGGYTF.